This TCR beta chain was captured in a study of blood T cell repertoires in COVID-19. Study summary: Whether acute or convalescent, the COVID-19 samples came from the United States, Italy and Spain. Sources were T cells, B-cell-depleted T cells, or PBMCs; the material itself was cDNA or gDNA.

Trimming removed 2 bases at V and 0 bases at J, with 11 bases between. The germline V gene has CDR1 MGHRA and CDR2 YSYEKL. This CDR3 is 17 amino acids long. As processed by the authors: The assay estimated nucleated cells by amplifying reference gene primers. Some clones are missing from TCRdb's copy, which holds only in-frame ones; the method was immunoSEQ multiplex PCR. The V and J calls and clone size come from that table; D and trimming were worked out from the DNA. The sample has about 490,000 clones; 80% to 90% are singletons. The sample was peripheral blood. The chain is built from TRBV4-1 and TRBJ2-6; no clear D gene. This TCR was sampled from a human donor in a cohort sampled during active COVID-19. This CDR3 reads CASSQLLAVSGANVLTF. The CDR3 coding sequence is TGCGCCAGCAGCCAACTCCTCGCGGTCTCTGGGGCCAACGTCCTGACTTTC.